This TCR beta chain was obtained from a study of OX40 agonist ivuxolimab in advanced cancers. In the study overall: Among those treated, three patients had partial responses, one with hepatocellular carcinoma and two with cutaneous melanoma. General study points: The investigators did not determine what antigen specificity the expanded peripheral T cells had. Patients who responded partially at 0.1-3.0 mg/kg showed clonal expansion ranking among the lowest. Certain nonresponders additionally had low normalized T-cell clonal expansion.

Per the germline V gene, CDR1 is SGHKS and CDR2 is YYEKEE (reference sequence). CDR3 length: 16 residues. This clone was observed a single time. Antigen: not known. The junction does not match germline at one end; this may be a read error. Libraries were prepared by immunoSEQ multiplex PCR; TCRdb keeps only in-frame clonotypes and omits some of them. The sample has about 60,000 clones; 84% are singletons. The sample in question was CD4+ or CD8+ T cells sorted from blood, obtained in a trial of the OX40 agonist ivuxolimab. The source of this sequence is an adult with an advanced solid tumor such as melanoma, head and neck, liver or kidney cancer. This chain uses TRBV5-5 with TRBJ1-1, with D hard to call. This CDR3 is CASTLRPGGMNTEAFF. The CDR3 coding sequence is TGTGCCAGCACCTTGCGGCCAGGCGGCATGAACACTGAAGCTTTCTTT.